Below, 11 T cell receptor beta chains from the same sample are listed, as sequenced in a study of CD8 T cells in Susac syndrome (dated by TCRdb to between 2018 and 2021). Receptors were amplified or captured by the immunoSEQ multiplex PCR assay. RNA was extracted using the RNeasy kit, and roughly 0.45 to 1 ug of the RNA was reverse transcribed with random hexamers. The public reads were reanalyzed by TCRdb: fastp trimming at Q25, MiXCR alignment, in-frame beta chains only. Each CDR3 protein appears once, grouped with its most common genes and DNA. Across this sample there are more than 150,000 distinct CDR3 sequences, with just under 95% seen only once. About 0.15% of the sample goes to the ten largest clones. The sample taken for sequencing was CD8+ T cells from PBMCs. The receptors come from a human donor with Susac syndrome.

The chain links TRBV9 to TRBJ2-3, with TRBD2 matching over 8 bases. J gave up 6 bases and V 0 bases, and 3 bases lay outside the gene matches. Per germline, CDR1 SGDLS and CDR2 YYNGEE. CDR3 length equals 14 residues. The CDR3 sequence: CASSVVGGGDTQYF. CDR3 coding DNA: TGTGCCAGCAGCGTAGTCGGGGGGGGTGATACGCAGTATTTT. Based on the CDR3 plus reference TRBV9 and TRBJ2-3, the full variable domain is DSGVTQTPKHLITATGQRVTLRCSPRSGDLSVYWYQQSLDQGLQFLIQYYNGEERAKGNILERFSAQQFPDLHSELNLSSLELGDSALYFCASSVVGGGDTQYFGPGTRLTVL.

V usage is TRBV9 and J usage is TRBJ2-3, with D perhaps matching TRBD1 or TRBD2 (6 bases each). Germline values: CDR1 SGDLS, CDR2 YYNGEE. The CDR3 length is 16 residues. The V and J ends lost 4 bases and 2 bases respectively, with 17 bases between them. CDR3 loop: CASSLRGLSTTDTQYF. The CDR3 bases are TGTGCCAGCAGCCTCCGGGGGCTCTCAACCACAGATACGCAGTATTTT.

This clonotype was observed a single time. This rearrangement joins TRBV27 to TRBJ1-2; possible D gene TRBD1, 5 bases. Trimming removed 1 base at V and 5 bases at J, with 11 bases between. Germline-derived CDR1 and CDR2 are MNHEY and SMNVEV (reference sequence). The CDR3 covers 14 residues. The CDR3: CASSLLGGIYGYTF. For the CDR3, the DNA is TGTGCCAGCAGTTTATTGGGGGGTATTTATGGCTACACCTTC.

The chain uses TRBV30 and TRBJ1-5; maybe TRBD1 (5 bases). The germline gives CDR1 GTSNPN, CDR2 SVGIG (reference sequence). V lost 0 bases to trimming and J lost 4 bases, with 13 bases between them. The CDR3 is 15 residues long. The CDR3 loop reads CAWSVELGGNQPQHF. The CDR3 bases are TGTGCCTGGAGTGTGGAATTGGGGGGGAATCAGCCCCAGCATTTT.

The chain joins TRBV7-3 to TRBJ2-7, with D possibly matching TRBD2 (5 bases). V dropped 1 base and J dropped 5 bases, with 12 bases sitting between them. The CDR3 extends over 14 amino acids. In germline, CDR1 is SGHTA, CDR2 FQGTGA. The CDR3 loop is CASSLIGSEDEQYF. The CDR3 bases are TGTGCCAGCAGCTTAATAGGGAGTGAGGACGAGCAGTACTTC.

V and J are TRBV20-1 and TRBJ2-1, with a possible D match to TRBD2 (6 bases). Trimming shortened V by 4 bases and J by 5 bases, and 18 bases separated the two germline ends. Germline CDR1 DFQATT, CDR2 SNEGSKA (reference sequence). The CDR3 covers 15 residues. CDR3 amino acids: CSATSGSPNHNEQFF. Here the CDR3 DNA reads TGCAGTGCTACCAGCGGGTCGCCTAACCACAATGAGCAGTTCTTC.

The chain has TRBV3-1 and TRBJ2-2; D not certain. Germline lookup yields CDR1 LGHDT and CDR2 YNNKEL (reference sequence). CDR3 length equals 15 residues. Trimming cost V 2 bases and J 1 base, with 8 bases left between them. Written as DNA, the CDR3 is TGTGCCAGCAGCCAAATTGTAGAGAACACCGGGGAGCTGTTTTTT. Its protein is CASSQIVENTGELFF.

The chain recombines TRBV18 with TRBJ1-1, with D maybe TRBD1 (6 bases). Germline V lookup: CDR1 KGHSH, CDR2 LQKENI. The CDR3 spans 14 residues. Trimming cost V 7 bases and J 3 bases, with 15 bases left between them. This CDR3 reads CASFDTGRDTEAFF. For the CDR3, the DNA is TGTGCCAGCTTTGATACAGGGAGAGACACTGAAGCTTTCTTT.

V is TRBV7-9 and J is TRBJ2-5, with TRBD2 matching 9 bases. V was clipped by 4 bases and J by 1 base; unmatched bases: 4. CDR1 SEHNR and CDR2 FQNEAQ come from the germline V gene (reference sequence). The CDR3 loop spans 15 amino acids. The CDR3 DNA sequence: TGTGCCAGCAGCTACCTAGCGGGGTCCCAAGAGACCCAGTACTTC. Protein: CASSYLAGSQETQYF.

V is TRBV12-3 or TRBV12-4 and J is TRBJ2-7; no firm D call. This CDR3 has 12 amino acids. Trimming took 3 bases from V and 3 from J, leaving 6 bases between them. The DNA of the CDR3 is TGTGCCAGCAGTTTGGGATACTACGAGCAGTACTTC. Amino acid sequence: CASSLGYYEQYF.

This chain connects TRBV5-6 to TRBJ1-1, with unresolved D. Germline V CDR1 and CDR2: SGHDT, YYEEEE. Trimming took 1 base from V and 7 from J, leaving 5 bases between them. The CDR3 length is 11 residues. The CDR3 coding sequence is TGTGCCAGCAGCTTGTTTGATGAAGCTTTCTTT. Translation: CASSLFDEAFF.